What follows are 18 T cell receptor beta chains derived from one specimen sequenced in a study of blood T cells in healthy people across ages. Sample-barcoded 5' priming and a J-beta primer mix drove a second PCR of 7 to 11 cycles. TCRdb processed the 5' RACE reads anew with MiXCR; each CDR3 protein has one entry. The repertoire holds 1.5 million to 2 million distinct CDR3 sequences, with approximately 30% as singletons. Source material: blood. The source of these receptors is a woman in her twenties or thirties in good health.

The table lists this clonotype with many counts. This chain connects TRBV29-1 to TRBJ2-1, with D possibly TRBD2 on 5 matching bases. Trimming took off 7 bases at V and 8 bases at J, with 18 bases between the two ends. CDR1 and CDR2 from the germline V gene are SQVTM and ANQGSEA. CDR3 length: 13 residues. This chain's CDR3 is CSGNQAGGYEQFF. The CDR3 DNA sequence: TGCAGCGGGAATCAGGCGGGTGGCTATGAGCAGTTCTTC.

This clonotype was seen a single time. The gene calls are TRBV11-2 and TRBJ2-3; D may be TRBD2 (6 bases). V lost 4 bases and J lost 3, with 11 bases in between. This CDR3 has 14 amino acids. Germline CDR1 is SGHAT and CDR2 is FQNNGV. CDR3 nucleotides: TGTGCCAGCAGCTCTTTGGAGGGGACAGATACGCAGTATTTT. Encoded protein: CASSSLEGTDTQYF.

The chain has TRBV18 and TRBJ1-2; 9 bases line up with TRBD1. This CDR3 is 15 amino acids long. V was pared by 3 bases and J by 8 bases, with 10 bases of the junction left unmatched. Germline V CDR1 and CDR2: KGHSH, LQKENI. The CDR3: CASSPSFGQGNGYTF. The CDR3 bases are TGTGCCAGCTCACCGTCCTTTGGACAGGGGAACGGCTACACCTTC.

About this clonotype: This may arise from a read error, as a much more abundant clone is one base away. The chain recombines TRBV4-2 with TRBJ2-7; 8 positions agree with TRBD2. The germline V gene encodes CDR1 LGHNA and CDR2 YNFKEQ. The V segment lost 2 bases and the J segment 7 bases; nucleotides outside the gene matches: 19. This CDR3 is 18 amino acids long. This CDR3 is CASSQYSPSGSSSNEQYF. CDR3 DNA: TGTGCCAGCAGCCAATATAGCCCGAGCGGGAGTTCATCAAATGAGCAGTACTTC.

This clonotype came up a few times. This rearrangement joins TRBV15 to TRBJ1-6; D ambiguous. Germline V CDR1 and CDR2: LNHNV, YYDKDF (reference sequence). Between the trimmed V and J ends, which lost 4 bases and 5 bases, there was a span of 9 bases. The CDR3 is 14 residues long. The CDR3 loop is CATSIGQNNSPLHF. As DNA, the CDR3 is TGTGCCACCAGCATTGGGCAGAATAATTCACCCCTCCACTTT.

In its sample, this clonotype was seen a few times. At one end the junction does not follow the germline gene, possibly because of a read error. The V and J genes are TRBV5-1 and TRBJ2-1, with D possibly TRBD1 on 6 matching bases. This CDR3 has 16 residues. CDR1 is SGHRS and CDR2 is YFSETQ in the germline V gene. CDR3 sequence reads: CASSLVSRGTYNKQFF. In DNA form, the CDR3 reads TGCGCCAGCAGCTTGGTCAGCAGGGGTACGTACAATAAGCAGTTCTTC.

The table lists this clonotype with many counts. V usage is TRBV9 and J usage is TRBJ2-7, with D tentatively TRBD2 (6 bases). This CDR3 is 15 amino acids long. Germline CDR1 and CDR2: SGDLS and YYNGEE. Trimming removed 3 bases from V and 1 base from J, with 14 bases in between. The CDR3 DNA sequence: TGTGCCAGCAGCGGGACCGGGACTGCTTCCTACGAGCAGTACTTC. This encodes CASSGTGTASYEQYF.

This clonotype was observed a few times. This rearrangement joins TRBV20-1 to TRBJ2-3; TRBD1 is a possible D gene (5 bases). Trimming removed 1 base from V and 2 bases from J, with 10 bases in between. CDR3 length equals 14 residues. Germline loops: CDR1 DFQATT, CDR2 SNEGSKA (reference sequence). CDR3 bases: TGCAGTGCTAGAGCCGACAGAGACACAGATACGCAGTATTTT. Its translation is CSARADRDTDTQYF.

The chain is built from TRBV29-1 and TRBJ2-2; D not resolved. CDR3 length: 14 amino acids. Trimming stripped 6 bases from V and 3 bases from J, with 14 bases between. Per the germline V gene, CDR1 is SQVTM and CDR2 is ANQGSEA. CDR3 residues: CSVKIQLDTGELFF. The CDR3 coding sequence is TGCAGCGTCAAAATACAGCTGGACACCGGGGAGCTGTTTTTT.

The chain is built from TRBV5-1 and TRBJ1-6; tentative D call: TRBD1 (6 bases). The ends were cut back, 4 bases at V and 14 bases at J, with 25 bases in the middle. The CDR3 spans 16 residues. From germline, CDR1 is SGHRS and CDR2 YFSETQ. CDR3 in amino acids: CASSRLGAGQRDSLHF. The CDR3 DNA sequence: TGCGCCAGCAGCCGACTGGGGGCAGGGCAAAGGGATTCCCTCCACTTT.

The CDR3 sequence: CASSQRGGRSYNEQFF. CDR3 nucleotide sequence: TGTGCCAGCAGCCAACGGGGGGGACGCTCTTACAATGAGCAGTTCTTC. This rearrangement joins TRBV7-2 to TRBJ2-1, with 8 positions matching TRBD2. Germline loops: CDR1 SGHTA, CDR2 FQGNSA. The CDR3 length is 16 residues. J gave up 4 bases and V 5 bases, and 10 bases lay outside the gene matches.

This clonotype was seen repeatedly, ten times or more. The rearrangement joins TRBV20-1 to TRBJ1-2; D not certain. Trimming removed 1 base at V and 7 bases at J, with 13 bases between. Germline V CDR1 and CDR2: DFQATT, SNEGSKA (reference sequence). CDR3 length equals 13 residues. For the CDR3, the DNA is TGCAGTGCTAGAGCCGCCGGACCCAGTGGCTACACCTTC. Translated: CSARAAGPSGYTF.

V usage is TRBV7-9 and J usage is TRBJ1-4; D is undetermined. This CDR3 is 15 amino acids long. From germline, CDR1 is SEHNR and CDR2 FQNEAQ (reference sequence). V was shortened by 8 bases and J by 8 bases, with 21 bases between the two germline ends. CDR3 amino acids: CASGPYVDGGEKLFF. CDR3 DNA: TGTGCCAGCGGCCCCTATGTGGACGGCGGGGAAAAACTGTTTTTT.

Worth noting for this clonotype: Only one base separates this from a far larger clonotype, so it likely reflects a read error. This sequence joins TRBV12-3 or TRBV12-4 and TRBJ2-5; D remains unclear. CDR3 size: 12 residues. The CDR3 protein is CASSLRQEAQYF. As DNA, the CDR3 is TGTGCCAGCAGTTTGAGACAAGAGGCCCAGTACTTC.

Only a few counts were recorded for this clonotype. Compared with germline, one end of the junction differs, possibly owing to a read error. V gene TRBV28 combines with J gene TRBJ1-4, with D uncertain. CDR1 and CDR2 from the germline V gene are MDHEN and SYDVKM. This CDR3 contains 16 residues. CDR3 sequence: CASSFGEVGTNEKLFF. The CDR3 bases are TGTGCCAGCAGTTTCGGGGAGGTGGGAACTAATGAAAAACTCTTTTTT.

This clonotype was observed a few times. The chain uses TRBV28 and TRBJ1-1, with D uncertain. CDR1 and CDR2 from the germline V gene are MDHEN and SYDVKM. V was shortened by 2 bases and J by 5 bases, with 6 bases between the two germline ends. The CDR3 runs to 12 residues. In nucleotides, the CDR3 is TGTGCCAGCAGTTTAATCCTGACTGAAGCTTTCTTT. It is translated as CASSLILTEAFF.

The chain couples TRBV20-1 to TRBJ2-5; no definite D call. This CDR3 region has 13 residues. V shed 3 bases and J shed 11 bases, with 19 bases lying between them. Germline values: CDR1 DFQATT, CDR2 SNEGSKA (reference sequence). The CDR3 DNA reads TGCAGTGCTAGGGCCGATACGTGGTATGAGCAGTACTTC. Translation gives CSARADTWYEQYF.

This clonotype was seen a few times. This chain links TRBV5-1 with TRBJ2-3; a weak D match, TRBD1 (6 bases). Trimming removed 1 base from V and 3 bases from J, with 12 bases in between. The CDR3 contains 15 residues. Germline CDR1 SGHRS, CDR2 YFSETQ. CDR3 residues: CASSLLGRGTDTQYF. In nucleotides, the CDR3 is TGCGCCAGCAGCTTGTTGGGCAGGGGAACAGATACGCAGTATTTT.